The 5 T cell receptor beta chains below all came from one sample that was sequenced in a study of T-cell memory formation after mild COVID-19. TCRdb recomputed calls from the 5' RACE reads with MiXCR, one row per CDR3 protein. The sample lists around 200,000 distinct CDR3 sequences, around 21% occurring once. Material: PBMCs or a T cell subset sorted from them (not recorded which). The origin of the receptors is an adult woman who had mild COVID-19 (a few samples of this study predate the infection). Cell type and time point are not known.

J is TRBJ2-3 and V is TRBV7-9; D is unresolved. This CDR3 spans 16 amino acids. With 5 bases removed from V and 1 base from J, the gap between germline ends came to 16 bases. Per the germline V gene, CDR1 is SEHNR and CDR2 is FQNEAQ (reference sequence). The CDR3 spells CASSPSSLLRTDTQYF. The CDR3 DNA reads as TGTGCCAGCAGCCCCTCGTCTTTATTACGCACAGATACGCAGTATTTT.

This clonotype has only a few counts. The J gene is TRBJ2-6, the V gene TRBV7-9, with D unresolved. Trimming shortened V by 1 base and J by 4 bases, and 14 bases separated the two germline ends. This CDR3 is built from 17 residues. Germline V gene sequence: CDR1 SEHNR, CDR2 FQNEAQ (reference sequence). The CDR3 bases are TGTGCCAGCAGCTTAGGGAATTTGGGTACCGGGGCCAACGTCCTGACTTTC. Translated, it gives CASSLGNLGTGANVLTF.

This clonotype has only a few counts. This rearrangement joins TRBV9 to TRBJ1-2; 8 nucleotides agree with TRBD1. Germline values: CDR1 SGDLS, CDR2 YYNGEE. V was pared by 0 bases and J by 0 bases, with 7 bases of the junction left unmatched. The CDR3 sequence is 17 residues long. In DNA, the CDR3 is TGTGCCAGCAGCGTAGGGGACAGGATGGGGACTAACTATGGCTACACCTTC. It yields the protein CASSVGDRMGTNYGYTF.

The chain carries TRBV9 and TRBJ1-5; D is uncertain. There are 16 residues in the CDR3. Trimming removed 5 bases from V and 0 bases from J, with 15 bases in between. CDR1 is SGDLS, CDR2 YYNGEE, per germline. CDR3 DNA: TGTGCCAGCAGAGAGAGAAGCCTGCGTAGCAATCAGCCCCAGCATTTT. Its protein product is CASRERSLRSNQPQHF.

For the CDR3, the DNA is TGTGCCAGCAGCCAAGATGCGGGAGGACCTACCTACAATGAGCAGTTCTTC. Translation: CASSQDAGGPTYNEQFF. The chain has TRBV14 and TRBJ2-1; 8 nucleotides agree with TRBD2. This CDR3 has 17 amino acids. CDR1 and CDR2 (germline): SGHDN, FVKESK. The junction had 6 bases not matched to a gene; V was cut back by 0 bases and J by 2 bases.